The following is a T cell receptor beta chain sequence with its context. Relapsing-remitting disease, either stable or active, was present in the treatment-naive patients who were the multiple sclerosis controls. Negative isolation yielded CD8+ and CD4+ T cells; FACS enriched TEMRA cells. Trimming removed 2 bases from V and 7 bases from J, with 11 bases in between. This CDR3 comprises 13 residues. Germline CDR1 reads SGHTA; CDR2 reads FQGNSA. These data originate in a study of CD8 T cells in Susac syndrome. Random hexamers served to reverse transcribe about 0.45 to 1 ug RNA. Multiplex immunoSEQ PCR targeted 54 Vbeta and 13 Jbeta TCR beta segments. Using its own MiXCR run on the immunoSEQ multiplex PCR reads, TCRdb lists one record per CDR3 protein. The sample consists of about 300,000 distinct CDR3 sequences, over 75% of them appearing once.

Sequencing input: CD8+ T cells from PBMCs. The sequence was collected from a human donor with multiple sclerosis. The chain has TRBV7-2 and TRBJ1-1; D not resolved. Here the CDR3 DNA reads TGTGCCAGCAGCTTAAATTTGGTCAATGAAGCTTTCTTT. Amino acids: CASSLNLVNEAFF.